These 19 T cell receptor beta chains came from one sample sequenced in a study of cytomegalovirus exposure and HLA in healthy donors. PCR amplification relied on 60 Vbeta primers (plus 13 Jbeta primers). The table came from immunoSEQ multiplex PCR; TCRdb's copy has only in-frame clones and leaves some out. This table has approximately 180,000 clones, over 70% appearing once. The sequencing sample was made of PBMCs. These receptors came from a woman in her thirties in good health and CMV-seropositive.

The chain recombines TRBV7-8 with TRBJ2-3; D is possibly TRBD1 (6 bases). Per germline, CDR1 SGHVS and CDR2 FQNEAQ. This CDR3 contains 16 residues. The ends were cut back, 4 bases at V and 0 bases at J, with 14 bases in the middle. For the CDR3, the DNA is TGTGCCAGCAGCTCGAGAACAGGGTCTAGCACAGATACGCAGTATTTT. This codes for CASSSRTGSSTDTQYF.

A remark on this clone: The identical CDR3 is also encoded by other nucleotide sequences in the sample. This chain joins TRBV29-1 and TRBJ1-1, with 10 nucleotides matching TRBD1. The CDR3 extends over 13 amino acids. The germline CDR1 and CDR2 sequences are SQVTM and ANQGSEA. V lost 4 bases to trimming and J lost 1 base; unmatched junction nucleotides: 0. The CDR3 DNA is TGCAGCGTTGGGACAGGGGGGAACACTGAAGCTTTCTTT. It specifies CSVGTGGNTEAFF.

The chain combines TRBV5-1 with TRBJ2-7; 9 bases are a match to TRBD2. V lost 2 bases and J lost 3; bases outside the gene matches: 3. CDR1 SGHRS and CDR2 YFSETQ come from the germline V gene. The CDR3 spans 14 residues. The CDR3 bases are TGCGCCAGCAGCTTAAATAGCGGGAGCTACGAGCAGTACTTC. This translates into CASSLNSGSYEQYF.

This clone was detected only once. This chain joins TRBV30 and TRBJ2-2; tentatively, D is TRBD1 (5 bases). The CDR3 extends over 16 amino acids. Germline-derived CDR1 and CDR2 are GTSNPN and SVGIG (reference sequence). V dropped 0 bases and J dropped 4 bases, with 15 bases sitting between them. CDR3 residues: CAWSVEQAAVTGELFF. In nucleotides, the CDR3 is TGTGCCTGGAGTGTAGAACAGGCTGCCGTCACCGGGGAGCTGTTTTTT.

This clone came up a few times. The chain uses TRBV2 and TRBJ2-7, with TRBD2 matching over 15 bases. From germline, CDR1 is SNHLY and CDR2 FYNNEI. The J segment lost 7 bases and the V segment lost 7 bases, leaving 11 bases of the junction unmatched. This CDR3 is 16 amino acids long. The CDR3 nucleotides are TGTGCCAGCATGAAGGGACTAGCGGGAGGATTGGGGGAGCAGTACTTC. It codes for CASMKGLAGGLGEQYF.

This sequence joins TRBV19 and TRBJ2-7, with 7 bases that match TRBD1. The germline V gene has CDR1 LNHDA and CDR2 SQIVND (reference sequence). V was pared by 5 bases and J by 2 bases, with 6 bases of the junction left unmatched. This CDR3 is 14 amino acids long. The CDR3 sequence: CASSPRQGAYEQYF. The CDR3 DNA is TGTGCCAGTAGTCCCAGACAGGGAGCCTACGAGCAGTACTTC.

The V call is TRBV6-5, the J call TRBJ2-2, with D perhaps TRBD2 (6 bases). The V and J ends lost 6 bases and 5 bases respectively, with 13 bases between them. Germline CDR1 reads MNHEY; CDR2 reads SVGAGI. The length of the CDR3 is 14 residues. DNA for the CDR3: TGTGCCAGCAGGCGAACGGGGAGGACCGGGGAGCTGTTTTTT. Amino acids: CASRRTGRTGELFF.

CDR3 sequence (DNA): TGTGCCAGCAGTCCCGGGACAGGCGGGGAGCTGTTTTTT. Protein product: CASSPGTGGELFF. V gene TRBV28 combines with J gene TRBJ2-2; TRBD1 agrees at 8 bases. Germline V gene lookup returns CDR1 MDHEN and CDR2 SYDVKM. V gave up 5 bases and J gave up 7 bases; unmatched junction bases: 3. This CDR3 is 13 amino acids long.

This clone was seen more than once but under ten times. V is TRBV7-6 and J is TRBJ2-7; TRBD2 matches at 10 bases. Germline V CDR1 and CDR2: SGHVS, FNYEAQ. The CDR3 loop spans 15 amino acids. After removal of 2 bases from V and 4 bases from J, the junction contained 5 bases not matched to a gene. The CDR3 bases are TGTGCCAGCAGCTTACGGACTAGCGGACCGTACGAGCAGTACTTC. Its translation: CASSLRTSGPYEQYF.

This clone turned up a few times. This chain joins TRBV6-1 and TRBJ2-1, with D possibly being TRBD2 (5 bases). The CDR3 loop spans 16 amino acids. The germline V gene encodes CDR1 MNHNS and CDR2 SASEGT. V dropped 0 bases and J dropped 10 bases, with 19 bases sitting between them. The CDR3 DNA reads as TGTGCCAGCAGTGAAGCGCTAGCTCCCAACCCACGGGAGCAGTTCTTC. Its protein is CASSEALAPNPREQFF.

This clone occurred a few times. The chain employs TRBV6-5 and TRBJ2-1; 8 nucleotides match TRBD2. V was pared by 4 bases and J by 6 bases, with 11 bases of the junction left unmatched. Per the germline V gene, CDR1 is MNHEY and CDR2 is SVGAGI. CDR3 length: 16 residues. In DNA, the CDR3 is TGTGCCAGCAGTTCTCCGGGACTAGGGGTGGGCAATGAGCAGTTCTTC. Translating it yields CASSSPGLGVGNEQFF.

The chain links TRBV4-2 to TRBJ2-7; D possibly corresponds to TRBD2 (6 bases). V shed 0 bases and J shed 0 bases, with 18 bases lying between them. Germline CDR1 reads LGHNA; CDR2 reads YNFKEQ. The CDR3 consists of 18 residues. In nucleotides, the CDR3 is TGTGCCAGCAGCCAAGATCCCGGTTCTAGCGCCAGCTCCTACGAGCAGTACTTC. Amino acids: CASSQDPGSSASSYEQYF.

This clone was counted once. The conserved phenylalanine or tryptophan normally closing the CDR3 is absent here, so this likely arose from a read error. The J gene is TRBJ1-3, the V gene TRBV10-3, with D unclear. The CDR3 consists of 12 residues. Deletions cut 6 bases from V and 8 bases from J, with 11 bases between. The germline CDR1 and CDR2 sequences are ENHRY and SYGVKD. CDR3 nucleotides: TGTGCCATCAGACCCCCCGGGGACACCATATATTCT. As protein: CAIRPPGDTIYS.

The rearrangement links TRBV5-1 to TRBJ2-5, with 7 bases lining up with TRBD2. Germline V gene lookup returns CDR1 SGHRS and CDR2 YFSETQ. V lost 4 bases and J lost 5; bases outside the gene matches: 8. This CDR3 has 14 residues. The DNA of the CDR3 is TGCGCCAGCAGCGAATTAGCGGGCGGGGAGACCCAGTACTTC. This gives the protein CASSELAGGETQYF. Full variable domain (outside the CDR3, taken from reference TRBV5-1 and TRBJ2-5): KAGVTQTPRYLIKTRGQQVTLSCSPISGHRSVSWYQQTPGQGLQFLFEYFSETQRNKGNFPGRFSGRQFSNSRSEMNVSTLELGDSALYLCASSELAGGETQYFGPGTRLLVL.

This clone was seen a single time. The chain couples TRBV10-1 to TRBJ2-7, with D possibly matching TRBD1 (6 bases). V shed 4 bases and J shed 1 base, with 14 bases lying between them. CDR3 size: 15 residues. The V gene's germline CDR1 is WNHNN and CDR2 SYGVQD (reference sequence). Written as DNA, the CDR3 is TGCGCCAGCAGTGTGGACAGAGTCGGTTCCTACGAGCAGTACTTC. This codes for CASSVDRVGSYEQYF.

V is TRBV11-2 and J is TRBJ1-5, with TRBD1 matching over 7 bases. The CDR3 has 12 amino acids. V shed 6 bases and J 6 bases; nucleotides not matched to a gene: 2. Germline CDR1 is SGHAT and CDR2 is FQNNGV. Here the CDR3 reads CASRTGIQPQHF. CDR3 DNA sequence: TGTGCCAGCAGGACAGGGATTCAGCCCCAGCATTTT.

The chain has TRBV9 and TRBJ2-3, with D unclear. CDR1 is SGDLS, CDR2 YYNGEE, per germline. The CDR3 extends over 13 amino acids. Trimming removed 0 bases at V and 1 base at J, with 3 bases between. The CDR3 reads CASSVAGTDTQYF. CDR3 DNA sequence: TGTGCCAGCAGCGTAGCTGGCACAGATACGCAGTATTTT. Filled out from reference TRBV9 and TRBJ2-3, the complete variable domain reads DSGVTQTPKHLITATGQRVTLRCSPRSGDLSVYWYQQSLDQGLQFLIQYYNGEERAKGNILERFSAQQFPDLHSELNLSSLELGDSALYFCASSVAGTDTQYFGPGTRLTVL.

V usage is TRBV5-4 and J usage is TRBJ1-1; maybe TRBD1 (5 bases). CDR3 length equals 17 residues. Between the trimmed V and J ends, which lost 3 bases and 3 bases, there was a span of 21 bases. Germline assignment: CDR1 SGHNT and CDR2 YYREEE (reference sequence). The CDR3 DNA sequence: TGTGCCAGCAGCTCTGGCTTAAGGGGCGAAGTGTACACTGAAGCTTTCTTT. Protein: CASSSGLRGEVYTEAFF.

V is TRBV6-5 and J is TRBJ2-4; perhaps TRBD1 as D (6 bases). This CDR3 comprises 15 residues. Germline V lookup: CDR1 MNHEY, CDR2 SVGAGI. Trimming removed 2 bases from V and 2 bases from J, with 10 bases in between. The CDR3 loop reads CASSYMGATKNIQYF. For the CDR3, the DNA is TGTGCCAGCAGTTACATGGGGGCAACCAAAAACATTCAGTACTTC.